Below, 25 T cell receptor beta chains from the same sample are listed, as sequenced in a study of CD8 T cells in Susac syndrome. An amount of RNA that ranged from roughly 0.5 to 1 ug was reverse transcribed with random hexamers. TCRdb called the immunoSEQ multiplex PCR reads again in MiXCR, with one record for every CDR3 protein. The table has fewer than 90,000 distinct CDR3 sequences, approximately 93% seen once; the top ten hold 0.45%. Sequencing was carried out using CD8+ T cells from PBMCs. The receptor source for this set is a human donor with Susac syndrome.

This rearrangement joins TRBV19 to TRBJ1-5; D is uncertain. CDR3 size: 17 residues. V lost 1 base, J lost 0 bases, and 13 bases lay in between. Germline assignment: CDR1 LNHDA and CDR2 SQIVND (reference sequence). CDR3 in amino acids: CASSIGRRRTSNQPQHF. CDR3 DNA: TGTGCCAGTAGTATAGGTCGGCGCAGGACTAGCAATCAGCCCCAGCATTTT.

The chain combines TRBV12-3 or TRBV12-4 with TRBJ1-5, with D hard to call. The V end lost 3 bases, the J end lost 8 bases, and 8 bases lay between the germline ends. The CDR3 sequence is 12 residues long. The DNA of the CDR3 is TGTGCCAGCAGTTTCCCCGGGGAGCCCCAGCATTTT. Protein product: CASSFPGEPQHF.

V gene TRBV6-2 or TRBV6-3 combines with J gene TRBJ2-3, with 9 bases matching TRBD2. CDR1 and CDR2 from the germline V gene are MNHEY and SVGEGT. With 5 bases clipped from V and 1 base from J, the junction kept 7 bases outside the gene matches. This CDR3 region has 16 residues. Written as DNA, the CDR3 is TGTGCCAGCAGTGATGTAGCGGGAGAGGGCACAGATACGCAGTATTTT. This gives the protein CASSDVAGEGTDTQYF.

The chain has TRBV6-8 and TRBJ1-5; D is ambiguous. The germline V gene has CDR1 MNHGY and CDR2 SAAAGT. This CDR3 is 14 amino acids long. V was clipped by 0 bases and J by 6 bases, with 9 bases between them. The CDR3 sequence is CASSYSTPGQPQHF. In DNA form, the CDR3 reads TGTGCCAGCAGTTACTCGACCCCCGGTCAGCCCCAGCATTTT.

This chain joins TRBV20-1 and TRBJ1-5; D gene ambiguous. V lost 5 bases, J lost 2 bases, and 7 bases lay in between. CDR1 and CDR2 (germline): DFQATT, SNEGSKA (reference sequence). The CDR3 runs to 12 residues. CDR3 region: CSASRGNQPQHF. The CDR3, as DNA: TGCAGTGCTTCTCGGGGCAATCAGCCCCAGCATTTT.

The chain recombines TRBV19 with TRBJ1-2; D unclear. The CDR3 covers 13 residues. V was cut by 3 bases and J by 8 bases, with 13 bases left in between. CDR1 and CDR2 (germline): LNHDA, SQIVND (reference sequence). CDR3 coding DNA: TGTGCCAGTAGTATCGACCTTGAGTTGGGCTACACCTTC. This sequence encodes CASSIDLELGYTF.

This chain uses TRBV5-4 with TRBJ2-1; 12 nucleotides agree with TRBD2. CDR1 and CDR2 from the germline V gene are SGHNT and YYREEE (reference sequence). V shed 0 bases, J shed 4 bases, and the junction held 8 bases outside the gene matches. CDR3 length: 18 amino acids. CDR3: CASSLASAGLAGYNEQFF. CDR3 nucleotides: TGTGCCAGCAGCTTGGCCTCGGCCGGACTAGCGGGATACAATGAGCAGTTCTTC.

The DNA of the CDR3 is TGTGCCAGCAGACCGGGACACCAGGGGATATACGAGCAGTACTTC. The encoded protein is CASRPGHQGIYEQYF. The J gene is TRBJ2-7, the V gene TRBV28; perhaps TRBD1 as D (6 bases). CDR1 MDHEN and CDR2 SYDVKM come from the germline V gene. The CDR3 has 15 amino acids. Trimming removed 6 bases at V and 4 bases at J, with 19 bases between.

The chain links TRBV14 to TRBJ2-1; D not certain. With 0 bases removed from V and 4 bases from J, the gap between germline ends came to 10 bases. CDR1 SGHDN and CDR2 FVKESK come from the germline V gene. CDR3 size: 15 residues. The CDR3 protein is CASSQEKSRYNEQFF. CDR3 nucleotides: TGTGCCAGCAGCCAAGAAAAGTCAAGGTACAATGAGCAGTTCTTC. Supplemented by reference TRBV14 and TRBJ2-1, the full variable domain reads EAGVTQFPSHSVIEKGQTVTLRCDPISGHDNLYWYRRVMGKEIKFLLHFVKESKQDESGMPNNRFLAERTGGTYSTLKVQPAELEDSGVYFCASSQEKSRYNEQFFGPGTRLTVL.

The V gene is TRBV27, the J gene TRBJ2-4; TRBD1 matches at 9 bases. Germline assignment: CDR1 MNHEY and CDR2 SMNVEV (reference sequence). The CDR3 spans 18 residues. The trim removed 2 bases at V and 1 base at J, leaving 9 bases unmatched. CDR3 in amino acids: CASSLKSPQGAAKNIQYF. The CDR3 DNA follows: TGTGCCAGCAGTTTAAAGAGCCCACAGGGGGCGGCCAAAAACATTCAGTACTTC.

The J gene is TRBJ2-7, the V gene TRBV11-2; D possibly corresponds to TRBD2 (5 bases). CDR3 length: 13 residues. CDR1 SGHAT and CDR2 FQNNGV come from the germline V gene. V shed 5 bases and J shed 7 bases, with 15 bases lying between them. The CDR3 DNA sequence: TGTGCCAGCAGCCCGGTGGAGGCTGGGGAGCAGTACTTC. Protein product: CASSPVEAGEQYF.

The chain combines TRBV7-2 with TRBJ2-1; 7 positions match TRBD2. The CDR3 is made up of 15 amino acids. With V trimmed by 5 bases and J by 5 bases, 9 bases remained unmatched. The V gene's germline CDR1 is SGHTA and CDR2 FQGNSA. The CDR3 sequence is CASSRGRVRNNEQFF. The CDR3 DNA reads TGTGCCAGCAGCCGGGGGAGGGTTCGGAACAATGAGCAGTTCTTC.

The chain recombines TRBV28 with TRBJ1-5; 7 nucleotides line up with TRBD1. The CDR3 is made up of 15 amino acids. Germline trimming cut 7 bases from V and 2 bases from J; bases unmatched to any gene: 8. Germline values: CDR1 MDHEN, CDR2 SYDVKM. CDR3 protein: CASNEQGSGNQPQHF. The CDR3 DNA is TGTGCCAGCAACGAACAGGGGTCGGGCAATCAGCCCCAGCATTTT.

This CDR3 is CASSLAQSTDTQYF. CDR3 nucleotide sequence: TGCGCCAGCAGCTTGGCCCAAAGCACAGATACGCAGTATTTT. The chain has TRBV5-1 and TRBJ2-3; D is ambiguous. The V end was cut by 0 bases, the J end by 0 bases, with 5 bases between. This CDR3 has 14 amino acids. Germline CDR1 SGHRS, CDR2 YFSETQ.

The chain is built from TRBV7-9 and TRBJ2-7; TRBD2 agrees at 8 bases. The germline V gene encodes CDR1 SEHNR and CDR2 FQNEAQ (reference sequence). The V segment lost 1 base and the J segment 1 base; nucleotides outside the gene matches: 6. The CDR3 totals 16 residues. Here the CDR3 reads CASSLVLTSVSYEQYF. CDR3 DNA sequence: TGTGCCAGCAGCTTAGTGCTGACTAGCGTTTCCTACGAGCAGTACTTC. Complete variable domain (other parts from reference TRBV7-9 and TRBJ2-7): DTGVSQNPRHKITKRGQNVTFRCDPISEHNRLYWYRQTLGQGPEFLTYFQNEAQLEKSRLLSDRFSAERPKGSFSTLEIQRTEQGDSAMYLCASSLVLTSVSYEQYFGPGTRLTVT.

The chain uses TRBV7-9 and TRBJ1-1; possible D gene TRBD1, 6 bases. This CDR3 is 16 amino acids long. CDR1 is SEHNR, CDR2 FQNEAQ, per germline (reference sequence). V lost 4 bases and J 2 bases, leaving 17 bases between the germline ends. In DNA form, the CDR3 reads TGTGCCAGCAGCTCATGGGGGGGGCGATCAAACACTGAAGCTTTCTTT. This encodes CASSSWGGRSNTEAFF.

V gene TRBV5-1 combines with J gene TRBJ2-7, with 8 bases identical to TRBD1. V lost 2 bases to trimming and J lost 2 bases; unmatched junction nucleotides: 3. Germline V gene lookup returns CDR1 SGHRS and CDR2 YFSETQ. CDR3 length equals 14 residues. The CDR3 protein is CASSLHRGTYEQYF. CDR3 coding DNA: TGCGCCAGCAGCTTACACAGGGGGACCTACGAGCAGTACTTC.

This chain uses TRBV29-1 with TRBJ2-2; D may be TRBD1 (6 bases). V lost 5 bases to trimming and J lost 6 bases, with 28 bases between them. The CDR3 covers 18 residues. Per the germline V gene, CDR1 is SQVTM and CDR2 is ANQGSEA. CDR3 amino acids: CSVKLAGTGHDLSGELFF. The CDR3 DNA follows: TGCAGCGTTAAACTGGCCGGGACGGGACACGACCTGTCCGGGGAGCTGTTTTTT.

For the CDR3, the DNA is TGTGCCTGGACCGGGGGAACCATCTACGAGCAGTACTTC. Encoded protein: CAWTGGTIYEQYF. V and J are TRBV30 and TRBJ2-7; D might be TRBD2 (6 bases). CDR1 and CDR2 from the germline V gene are GTSNPN and SVGIG (reference sequence). V dropped 4 bases and J dropped 3 bases, with 13 bases sitting between them. The CDR3 length is 13 residues.

This chain connects TRBV9 to TRBJ2-3; weak D call: TRBD1 (5 bases). CDR1 is SGDLS and CDR2 is YYNGEE in the germline V gene. Trimming removed 0 bases at V and 1 base at J, with 15 bases between. The CDR3 covers 17 residues. The CDR3 spells CASSVEGFLTGTDTQYF. The CDR3 DNA sequence: TGTGCCAGCAGCGTAGAGGGGTTTCTGACGGGCACAGATACGCAGTATTTT.

This chain uses TRBV19 with TRBJ1-5; D unclear. CDR3 length: 14 residues. Germline loops: CDR1 LNHDA, CDR2 SQIVND (reference sequence). V lost 4 bases and J 0 bases, leaving 7 bases between the germline ends. In DNA form, the CDR3 reads TGTGCCAGTAGTAGGGTTAATAGCAATCAGCCCCAGCATTTT. Residues: CASSRVNSNQPQHF.

The chain has TRBV20-1 and TRBJ1-1; D uncertain. Germline values: CDR1 DFQATT, CDR2 SNEGSKA (reference sequence). The CDR3 consists of 14 residues. The germline V and J ends were trimmed by 3 bases and 1 base, with 12 bases remaining between them. CDR3 loop: CSARIPRENTEAFF. The DNA for the CDR3 is TGCAGTGCTAGGATTCCGCGGGAGAACACTGAAGCTTTCTTT.

The chain combines TRBV5-1 with TRBJ2-1; 8 nucleotides match TRBD2. CDR1 SGHRS and CDR2 YFSETQ come from the germline V gene. This CDR3 comprises 14 residues. The V and J ends lost 0 bases and 9 bases, in that order; junction bases with no gene match: 5. In DNA, the CDR3 is TGCGCCAGCAGCTTGGCCGCCGGGAGGGGTGAGCAGTTCTTC. It codes for CASSLAAGRGEQFF.

The V call is TRBV29-1, the J call TRBJ2-1; possible D gene TRBD2, 6 bases. CDR1 SQVTM and CDR2 ANQGSEA come from the germline V gene. CDR3 length equals 12 residues. CDR3 coding DNA: TGCACGGGAGCATTGGGCTACAATGAGCAGTTCTTC. It codes for CTGALGYNEQFF.

CDR3 nucleotide sequence: TGTGCCAGCTCACCAAGCGGCAGGGACGGCACTGAAGCTTTCTTT. Residues: CASSPSGRDGTEAFF. This rearrangement joins TRBV18 to TRBJ1-1; a possible D gene is TRBD1 (5 bases). There are 15 residues in the CDR3. V lost 2 bases and J lost 4, with 14 bases in between. Germline V gene lookup returns CDR1 KGHSH and CDR2 LQKENI.